The source of this T cell receptor beta chain is a study of regulatory T cells in long-lasting Graves disease. The time point was: newly diagnosed GD, antithyroid drugs for less than 3 months. Following extraction of RNA from PBMCs, that RNA was used to make the TCR library. This clonotype was found many times. Arm-PCR of CDR3 regions and iRepertoire HTBI primers were used to build TCR beta libraries. TCRdb called the multiplex PCR reads again in MiXCR, with one record for every CDR3 protein. The sample lists hundreds of thousands of distinct CDR3 sequences; about 13% were seen once. CDR1 and CDR2 (germline): LNHDA, SQIVND (reference sequence). The CDR3 extends over 14 amino acids. V was trimmed by 2 bases and J by 3 bases, leaving 10 bases between them. This same sample was also part of a study on T cells in Graves' hyperthyroidism and ophthalmopathy.

The chain uses TRBV19 and TRBJ1-1; D is undetermined. This TCR came from a young man with Graves disease. The material sequenced was peripheral blood mononuclear cells (PBMCs), taken at new diagnosis, from a patient treated with antithyroid drugs. In DNA form, the CDR3 reads TGTGCCAGTAGTATAATCTGGGCAGACACTGAAGCTTTCTTT. Its translation is CASSIIWADTEAFF.